One and the same sample provided the 11 T cell receptor beta chains below, sequenced in a study of technical replicates of blood from several donors. The table came from immunoSEQ multiplex PCR; TCRdb's copy has only in-frame clones and leaves some out. This sample yields 80,000 to 95,000 clones, of which about 96% are seen a single time; approximately 0.32% belongs to the top ten. Sequenced material: T cells isolated from PBMCs. The receptors originated from a human donor in good health.

The V and J genes are TRBV15 and TRBJ1-5; tentatively, D is TRBD1 (6 bases). CDR1 and CDR2 (germline): LNHNV, YYDKDF (reference sequence). The CDR3 runs to 14 residues. Trimming cost V 1 base and J 4 bases, with 8 bases left between them. The CDR3 DNA reads as TGTGCCACCAGCAGAGCAGGGGAGAATCAGCCCCAGCATTTT. This gives the protein CATSRAGENQPQHF.

This chain links TRBV12-5 with TRBJ1-1, with a possible D match to TRBD1 (5 bases). The germline gives CDR1 LGHNT, CDR2 FRNRAP. The CDR3 covers 14 residues. The chain's CDR3 is CAECGGGMNTEAFF. DNA for the CDR3: TGTGCCGAGTGTGGGGGGGGGATGAACACTGAAGCTTTCTTT.

The chain joins TRBV18 to TRBJ2-1; D gene ambiguous. Germline values: CDR1 KGHSH, CDR2 LQKENI. Trimming removed 6 bases at V and 0 bases at J, with 12 bases between. The CDR3 is 15 amino acids. CDR3 region: CASSTSANSYNEQFF. The CDR3 DNA is TGTGCCAGCTCGACGAGCGCTAACTCCTACAATGAGCAGTTCTTC.

J is TRBJ2-7 and V is TRBV7-2; 14 bases align to TRBD2. Per germline, CDR1 SGHTA and CDR2 FQGNSA. Trimming cost V 4 bases and J 4 bases; bases outside gene matches: 0. This CDR3 spans 14 amino acids. This CDR3 reads CASSWTSGRYEQYF. The CDR3, as DNA: TGTGCCAGCAGCTGGACTAGCGGGAGGTACGAGCAGTACTTC.

V and J are TRBV28 and TRBJ1-1; 7 nucleotides match TRBD1. The ends lost 6 bases at V and 4 bases at J; junction bases unmatched: 5. Germline V gene lookup returns CDR1 MDHEN and CDR2 SYDVKM. This CDR3 is built from 13 residues. The CDR3 nucleotides read TGTGCCAGCAGGGACAGGTTCACCACTGAAGCTTTCTTT. Amino acid sequence: CASRDRFTTEAFF.

In this sample, this clone turned up once. The chain is built from TRBV20-1 and TRBJ1-1; 9 bases map to TRBD1. Losses at the gene ends were 6 bases for V and 13 bases for J; bases not matched to a gene: 6. The CDR3 is 10 amino acids. Germline CDR1 and CDR2: DFQATT and SNEGSKA (reference sequence). The CDR3 here is CSAWTGVGFF. The CDR3 DNA is TGCAGTGCCTGGACAGGGGTTGGTTTCTTT.

Here the CDR3 reads CASSQGAYTEAFF. The CDR3 DNA sequence: TGTGCCAGCAGTCAGGGGGCTTACACTGAAGCTTTCTTT. The V call is TRBV9, the J call TRBJ1-1; 8 bases line up with TRBD1. From germline, CDR1 is SGDLS and CDR2 YYNGEE. The CDR3 sequence is 13 residues long. V trimming: 5 bases; J trimming: 3 bases; junction bases outside the gene matches: 3.

J is TRBJ1-2 and V is TRBV5-4; 8 positions match TRBD1. The germline CDR1 and CDR2 sequences are SGHNT and YYREEE (reference sequence). The trim removed 1 base at V and 7 bases at J, leaving 18 bases unmatched. CDR3 size: 18 residues. In DNA form, the CDR3 reads TGTGCCAGCAGCTTGAAACCCGGGACAGGCGATAAGGAGGGTGGCTACACCTTC. Translated: CASSLKPGTGDKEGGYTF. The whole variable domain, filled in from reference TRBV5-4 and TRBJ1-2, reads ETGVTQSPTHLIKTRGQQVTLRCSSQSGHNTVSWYQQALGQGPQFIFQYYREEENGRGNFPPRFSGLQFPNYSSELNVNALELDDSALYLCASSLKPGTGDKEGGYTFGSGTRLTVV.

The chain employs TRBV28 and TRBJ2-7; D call uncertain. The ends were cut back, 5 bases at V and 3 bases at J, with 5 bases in the middle. Germline-derived CDR1 and CDR2 are MDHEN and SYDVKM. The CDR3 totals 11 residues. CDR3: CASSLFYEQYF. The CDR3 DNA is TGTGCCAGCAGTCTCTTCTACGAGCAGTACTTC.

This chain connects TRBV18 to TRBJ1-2; 8 positions agree with TRBD1. After removal of 5 bases from V and 6 bases from J, the junction contained 5 bases not matched to a gene. The CDR3 loop spans 13 amino acids. The germline CDR1 and CDR2 sequences are KGHSH and LQKENI. CDR3 DNA sequence: TGTGCCAGCTCAATACAGGGGGGAAATGGCTACACCTTC. This sequence encodes CASSIQGGNGYTF.

The rearrangement uses TRBV15 and TRBJ1-1, with D unclear. The CDR3 contains 13 residues. The ends were cut back, 4 bases at V and 1 base at J, with 7 bases in the middle. CDR1 and CDR2 from the germline V gene are LNHNV and YYDKDF (reference sequence). DNA for the CDR3: TGTGCCACCAGCATCTATAGGAACACTGAAGCTTTCTTT. This encodes CATSIYRNTEAFF.